Shown below are 10 T cell receptor beta chains from a single sample sequenced in a study of blood T cells in healthy people across ages. A second PCR of 7 to 11 cycles used a sample-barcoded 5' primer and a J-beta primer mix. TCRdb reprocessed the 5' RACE reads with MiXCR, giving one entry per CDR3 protein. The repertoire consists of about 580,000 distinct CDR3 sequences, with 40% to 50% occurring once and the leading ten covering just under 25%. The sample comprised blood. Receptors originate from a man aged 80 or over in good health.

This chain joins TRBV28 and TRBJ2-4, with 9 bases lining up with TRBD2. CDR1 and CDR2 from the germline V gene are MDHEN and SYDVKM. Trimming took 4 bases from V and 0 from J; bases not matched to a gene: 10. The CDR3 runs to 18 residues. CDR3 residues: CASSYSGRGGEAKNIQYF. The DNA for the CDR3 is TGTGCCAGCAGTTATAGCGGGAGAGGGGGGGAAGCCAAAAACATTCAGTACTTC.

This clonotype has more than one count but fewer than ten. This chain links TRBV10-3 with TRBJ2-7; D not certain. The V end was cut by 9 bases, the J end by 3 bases, with 18 bases between. Germline loops: CDR1 ENHRY, CDR2 SYGVKD. The CDR3 is 14 amino acids. CDR3 sequence reads: CAIKVELGIYEQYF. The CDR3 bases are TGTGCCATAAAGGTAGAGCTTGGCATCTACGAGCAGTACTTC.

The chain combines TRBV27 with TRBJ2-7, with D possibly being TRBD2 (6 bases). This CDR3 contains 16 residues. The germline V and J ends were trimmed by 4 bases and 1 base, with 17 bases remaining between them. Germline V gene data show CDR1 as MNHEY and CDR2 as SMNVEV (reference sequence). CDR3 in DNA: TGTGCCAGCAGTTCGACTAGGGGCGGTAGGTCCTACGAGCAGTACTTC. Amino acid sequence: CASSSTRGGRSYEQYF.

V gene TRBV2 combines with J gene TRBJ1-2; 8 nucleotides line up with TRBD1. The CDR3 extends over 13 amino acids. CDR1 and CDR2 from the germline V gene are SNHLY and FYNNEI. V was pared by 4 bases and J by 6 bases, with 4 bases of the junction left unmatched. The CDR3 spells CASSGQGFDGYTF. The CDR3 bases are TGTGCCAGCAGTGGACAGGGGTTCGATGGCTACACCTTC.

This clonotype was seen a few times. The V and J genes are TRBV7-6 and TRBJ2-1; TRBD2 matches 12 bases. The V gene's germline CDR1 is SGHVS and CDR2 FNYEAQ. This CDR3 comprises 14 residues. After removal of 5 bases from V and 15 bases from J, the junction contained 11 bases not matched to a gene. The CDR3 loop reads CASSPLAGGVRSFF. The CDR3, as DNA: TGTGCCAGCAGCCCACTAGCGGGAGGCGTGAGGTCGTTCTTC.

This clonotype was seen more than once but under ten times. The genes are TRBV29-1 and TRBJ1-1; no clear D gene. Trimming pared 4 bases from V and 3 bases from J, leaving 9 bases between. CDR1 is SQVTM, CDR2 ANQGSEA, per germline. The CDR3 contains 12 residues. CDR3 in amino acids: CSVVTVHTEAFF. CDR3 nucleotide sequence: TGCAGCGTTGTTACAGTTCACACTGAAGCTTTCTTT.

This chain links TRBV29-1 with TRBJ2-6; D could derive from TRBD1 or TRBD2 (6 bases each). Germline-derived CDR1 and CDR2 are SQVTM and ANQGSEA. The CDR3 contains 16 residues. The V gene lost 4 bases and the J gene lost 1 base, with 14 bases spanning the gap. CDR3 in DNA: TGCAGCGTTGTGTGGGGGGCAAAGTCTGGGGCCAACGTCCTGACTTTC. Protein sequence: CSVVWGAKSGANVLTF.

Of note for this clonotype: A much larger clone differs by one base, so this may be a read error. J is TRBJ2-7 and V is TRBV29-1; D gene uncertain. The CDR3 is 13 amino acids. Germline V gives CDR1 SQVTM, CDR2 ANQGSEA. Trimming left V 7 bases short and J 3 bases short, with 16 bases between. In DNA form, the CDR3 reads TGCAGCGCTGGTTTGGCGATGAGCTACGAGCAGTACTTC. Translated, it gives CSAGLAMSYEQYF.

The chain uses TRBV29-1 and TRBJ1-4; 7 positions agree with TRBD1. Per the germline V gene, CDR1 is SQVTM and CDR2 is ANQGSEA. CDR3 length: 13 residues. Trimming at V came to 8 bases and at J to 5 bases, leaving 8 bases not matched to a gene. The CDR3 reads CSSQGGPNEKLFF. The CDR3 DNA sequence: TGCAGCTCCCAGGGGGGTCCCAATGAAAAACTGTTTTTT.

The chain has TRBV5-1 and TRBJ2-5; D may be TRBD2 (5 bases). The CDR3 contains 15 residues. Trimming shortened V by 3 bases and J by 1 base, and 13 bases separated the two germline ends. CDR1 is SGHRS, CDR2 YFSETQ, per germline. Written as DNA, the CDR3 is TGCGCCAGCAGCTCGTCAGACTATGCCCAAGAGACCCAGTACTTC. This codes for CASSSSDYAQETQYF. Full variable domain (missing parts from reference TRBV5-1 and TRBJ2-5): KAGVTQTPRYLIKTRGQQVTLSCSPISGHRSVSWYQQTPGQGLQFLFEYFSETQRNKGNFPGRFSGRQFSNSRSEMNVSTLELGDSALYLCASSSSDYAQETQYFGPGTRLLVL.